The 6 T cell receptor beta chains given below trace back to one sample, sequenced in a study of blood T cell repertoires in COVID-19. Sequencing used immunoSEQ multiplex PCR; TCRdb keeps in-frame clones, though not all of them. The table records roughly 99,000 clones, 88% of them present only once. Material for sequencing was peripheral blood. The receptors were sampled from a middle-aged man with COVID-19, enrolled during active disease.

The chain is built from TRBV18 and TRBJ1-2, with D perhaps matching TRBD1 (5 bases). The CDR3 is 15 amino acids. Germline assignment: CDR1 KGHSH and CDR2 LQKENI. V was trimmed by 3 bases and J by 1 base, leaving 12 bases between them. In DNA, the CDR3 is TGTGCCAGCTCACCGTCGGACATCGATAACTATGGCTACACCTTC. The encoded protein is CASSPSDIDNYGYTF.

V is TRBV5-6 and J is TRBJ2-3; TRBD2 matches at 9 bases. This CDR3 has 16 residues. The junction had 7 bases not matched to a gene; V was cut back by 4 bases and J by 1 base. In germline, CDR1 is SGHDT, CDR2 YYEEEE. The CDR3 sequence is CASSRLVAGGTDTQYF. CDR3 DNA: TGTGCCAGCAGCAGGTTGGTAGCGGGAGGCACAGATACGCAGTATTTT.

The rearrangement uses TRBV2 and TRBJ1-6, with TRBD1 as a possible D gene (6 bases). CDR3 size: 15 residues. Trimming stripped 1 base from V and 5 bases from J, with 9 bases between. From germline, CDR1 is SNHLY and CDR2 FYNNEI. Written as DNA, the CDR3 is TGTGCCAGCAGTGAAGAAGGGGGAGATAATTCACCCCTCCACTTT. Its translation is CASSEEGGDNSPLHF.

Here the CDR3 DNA reads TGTGCCAGTAGTATGGGACAGGGGTCCTACGAGCAGTACTTC. It is translated as CASSMGQGSYEQYF. The chain carries TRBV19 and TRBJ2-7; 10 bases agree with TRBD1. This CDR3 has 14 residues. Germline V lookup: CDR1 LNHDA, CDR2 SQIVND (reference sequence). Trimming cost V 3 bases and J 1 base; bases outside gene matches: 0.

The gene calls are TRBV5-1 and TRBJ1-1; 7 bases line up with TRBD1. J gave up 1 base and V 4 bases, and 4 bases lay outside the gene matches. The CDR3 consists of 14 residues. CDR1 SGHRS and CDR2 YFSETQ come from the germline V gene. This CDR3 reads CASSDGQANTEAFF. The CDR3 DNA reads TGCGCCAGCAGCGATGGACAGGCGAACACTGAAGCTTTCTTT.

This clone appeared a few times. V and J are TRBV28 and TRBJ2-3, with 9 bases fitting TRBD2. Per germline, CDR1 MDHEN and CDR2 SYDVKM. The ends lost 4 bases at V and 6 bases at J; junction bases unmatched: 8. The CDR3 consists of 15 residues. The CDR3 DNA reads as TGTGCCAGCAGTTCCTTAGCGGGGGTTGGGGATACGCAGTATTTT. This translates into CASSSLAGVGDTQYF.